The 20 T cell receptor beta chains below all came from one sample that was sequenced in a study of T-cell memory formation after mild COVID-19. TCRdb reprocessed the 5' RACE reads with MiXCR, giving one entry per CDR3 protein. The sample lists roughly 80,000 distinct CDR3 sequences, 20% to 25% occurring once. Sequences were obtained from PBMCs or a T cell subset sorted from them (not recorded which). These receptors originate from a man aged 18 to 35 who had mild COVID-19 (a few samples of this study predate the infection). Cell type and time point are not known.

The J gene is TRBJ1-1, the V gene TRBV6-2 or TRBV6-3; D is unresolved. With 4 bases removed from V and 4 bases from J, the gap between germline ends came to 13 bases. The CDR3 runs to 14 residues. Germline V gene data show CDR1 as MNHEY and CDR2 as SVGEGT. The CDR3 region is CASSFSASSTEAFF. The CDR3 DNA reads as TGTGCCAGCAGTTTCTCAGCCTCGAGCACTGAAGCTTTCTTT.

The CDR3 coding sequence is TGTGCCAGCAGCCAAGTGTTGCGGGGGTTGACCTACGAGCAGTACTTC. Translation gives CASSQVLRGLTYEQYF. This chain connects TRBV4-2 to TRBJ2-7, with 7 bases fitting TRBD2. CDR1 and CDR2 from the germline V gene are LGHNA and YNFKEQ. The V segment lost 1 base and the J segment 2 bases; nucleotides outside the gene matches: 8. The CDR3 is made up of 16 amino acids.

This clonotype was detected only a few times. Here the CDR3 DNA reads TGTGCCAGCAGCCAGTGGGACAGGGGACCTAGCGGGAAGTCCTACGAGCAGTACTTC. It encodes CASSQWDRGPSGKSYEQYF. This sequence joins TRBV14 and TRBJ2-7, with D possibly being TRBD1 (10 bases). V lost 3 bases to trimming and J lost 1 base, with 25 bases between them. Germline V gene sequence: CDR1 SGHDN, CDR2 FVKESK. This CDR3 region has 19 residues.

This clonotype was counted only a few times. J is TRBJ2-7 and V is TRBV7-8; tentatively, D is TRBD1 or TRBD2 (5 bases each). CDR1 is SGHVS, CDR2 FQNEAQ, per germline. V was pared by 4 bases and J by 6 bases, with 13 bases between. The CDR3 is 13 amino acids. The DNA for the CDR3 is TGTGCCAGCAGCTCCGGAAAGAGGGGCGAGCAGTACTTC. This codes for CASSSGKRGEQYF.

CDR3 bases: TGTGCCAGTAGTATCCGACAGGGAGGCACTGAAGCTTTCTTT. Its protein product is CASSIRQGGTEAFF. The chain has TRBV19 and TRBJ1-1; 7 nucleotides agree with TRBD1. The V gene end was trimmed by 3 bases and the J gene end by 4 bases; junction bases not matched to a gene: 5. The CDR3 extends over 14 amino acids. CDR1 is LNHDA, CDR2 SQIVND, per germline (reference sequence).

The chain carries TRBV12-3 or TRBV12-4 and TRBJ2-2, with D perhaps matching TRBD2 (5 bases). Trimming stripped 5 bases from V and 9 bases from J, with 19 bases between. The CDR3 spans 15 residues. DNA of the CDR3: TGTGCCAGCAGTCCCGCCACTAGTTTTATTTGGGAGCTGTTTTTT. This encodes CASSPATSFIWELFF.

This clonotype occurred a few times. The genes are TRBV6-6 and TRBJ1-2, with a weak D call TRBD1 (6 bases). V lost 5 bases and J lost 4, with 8 bases in between. The CDR3 contains 12 residues. The germline V gene has CDR1 MNHNY and CDR2 SVGAGI (reference sequence). The CDR3 region has the DNA TGTGCCAGCAGTGCGGACAGCTATGGCTACACCTTC. It specifies CASSADSYGYTF.

This clonotype was observed at least ten times. The chain employs TRBV5-1 and TRBJ2-1; 11 nucleotides match TRBD2. Germline CDR1 reads SGHRS; CDR2 reads YFSETQ. CDR3 length: 16 amino acids. After removal of 6 bases from V and 7 bases from J, the junction contained 12 bases not matched to a gene. The chain's CDR3 is CASTPLAGGPTNEQFF. CDR3 DNA: TGCGCCAGCACCCCATTAGCGGGGGGGCCCACAAATGAGCAGTTCTTC.

This clonotype appeared a single time. This chain uses TRBV7-2 with TRBJ2-3; the D gene is possibly TRBD2 (7 bases). The germline V and J ends were trimmed by 0 bases and 5 bases, with 12 bases remaining between them. Germline V gene sequence: CDR1 SGHTA, CDR2 FQGNSA. The CDR3 is 15 residues long. The CDR3 DNA sequence: TGTGCCAGCAGCTTAGCCGGGGGGCAGGGAGATACGCAGTATTTT. This gives the protein CASSLAGGQGDTQYF.

The chain is built from TRBV4-3 and TRBJ2-5; weak D call: TRBD2 (5 bases). The CDR3 extends over 15 amino acids. Per germline, CDR1 LGHNA and CDR2 YSLEER. Trimming left V 0 bases short and J 1 base short, with 9 bases between. CDR3 DNA sequence: TGCGCCAGCAGCCAAGATGGGAGCCTCCAAGAGACCCAGTACTTC. Translated, it gives CASSQDGSLQETQYF.

This clonotype has a handful of counts. The chain recombines TRBV7-9 with TRBJ2-7, with D unresolved. The CDR3 has 17 residues. V was clipped by 3 bases and J by 0 bases, with 18 bases between them. The germline gives CDR1 SEHNR, CDR2 FQNEAQ (reference sequence). CDR3 DNA: TGTGCCAGCAGCTTTAGCCGCTACTATACCAGCTCCTACGAGCAGTACTTC. Amino acids: CASSFSRYYTSSYEQYF.

The chain recombines TRBV12-3 or TRBV12-4 with TRBJ2-4; D may be TRBD1 (6 bases). Trimming pared 3 bases from V and 8 bases from J, leaving 14 bases between. This CDR3 comprises 14 residues. CDR3 region: CASSFRGMADIQYF. CDR3 nucleotide sequence: TGTGCCAGCAGTTTCAGGGGTATGGCAGACATTCAGTACTTC.

This clonotype has just one count. The chain recombines TRBV7-9 with TRBJ1-4; maybe TRBD1 (5 bases). V lost 5 bases and J 3 bases, leaving 13 bases between the germline ends. The CDR3 contains 15 residues. Germline values: CDR1 SEHNR, CDR2 FQNEAQ (reference sequence). CDR3 in DNA: TGTGCCAGCAGCCTCGAGGGGCGCGCTAATGAAAAACTGTTTTTT. It codes for CASSLEGRANEKLFF.

This clonotype appeared a few times. V and J are TRBV5-1 and TRBJ1-1; TRBD1 matches at 7 bases. With 8 bases clipped from V and 0 bases from J, the junction kept 4 bases outside the gene matches. CDR3 length: 13 amino acids. Per germline, CDR1 SGHRS and CDR2 YFSETQ. This CDR3 is CASYRGMNTEAFF. The CDR3 nucleotides are TGCGCCAGTTACAGGGGAATGAACACTGAAGCTTTCTTT.

This clonotype has just a few counts. This chain links TRBV7-6 with TRBJ2-5, with D maybe TRBD2 (6 bases). V was pared by 1 base and J by 5 bases, with 8 bases between. CDR3 length: 13 amino acids. CDR1 SGHVS and CDR2 FNYEAQ come from the germline V gene. DNA for the CDR3: TGTGCCAGCAGCTTAGGGGGGGAGGAGACCCAGTACTTC. As protein: CASSLGGEETQYF.

The chain is built from TRBV7-9 and TRBJ2-3, with a possible D match to TRBD1 (7 bases). This CDR3 region has 16 residues. Germline CDR1 and CDR2: SEHNR and FQNEAQ (reference sequence). Trimming pared 4 bases from V and 0 bases from J, leaving 14 bases between. CDR3 in amino acids: CASSYKQGTSTDTQYF. The DNA of the CDR3 is TGTGCCAGCAGCTACAAACAGGGGACTAGCACAGATACGCAGTATTTT.

The J gene is TRBJ1-1, the V gene TRBV20-1; 7 nucleotides match TRBD1. The V gene end was trimmed by 4 bases and the J gene end by 0 bases; junction bases not matched to a gene: 5. The CDR3 runs 14 residues. Germline loops: CDR1 DFQATT, CDR2 SNEGSKA (reference sequence). The CDR3 loop reads CSANRQGVNTEAFF. In nucleotides, the CDR3 is TGCAGTGCTAACCGACAGGGCGTGAACACTGAAGCTTTCTTT.

The chain combines TRBV9 with TRBJ2-1; TRBD2 aligns across 8 bases. The V gene's germline CDR1 is SGDLS and CDR2 YYNGEE. Losses at the gene ends were 7 bases for V and 3 bases for J; bases not matched to a gene: 3. This CDR3 comprises 13 residues. The DNA for the CDR3 is TGTGCCAGCGCCGCGGGGGGCTACAATGAGCAGTTCTTC. It encodes CASAAGGYNEQFF.

This clonotype was counted many times. The chain has TRBV7-6 and TRBJ2-7; TRBD1 matches at 7 bases. The junction had 10 bases not matched to a gene; V was cut back by 5 bases and J by 3 bases. The CDR3 spans 15 residues. Germline-derived CDR1 and CDR2 are SGHVS and FNYEAQ. DNA for the CDR3: TGTGCCAGCAGCCGTAATCTCGGGACAGACTACGAGCAGTACTTC. Translation: CASSRNLGTDYEQYF.

This clonotype was found a few times. The chain couples TRBV20-1 to TRBJ2-1; D assignment may be TRBD1 or TRBD2 (5 bases each). The length of the CDR3 is 12 residues. CDR1 DFQATT and CDR2 SNEGSKA come from the germline V gene (reference sequence). Deletions cut 1 base from V and 9 bases from J, with 10 bases between. The CDR3 region has the DNA TGCAGTGCTAGAGGTGAGGGGATTGAGCAGTTCTTC. This codes for CSARGEGIEQFF.